Included here is one T cell receptor (beta chain) sequence, with context. Its antigen is not known. The data stem from a study of CD8 T cells in ankylosing spondylitis. Study-wide points: What seemed typical of ankylosing spondylitis blood was a TCR beta motif built from several highly homologous variants. According to the report, clones linked to the disease were significantly enriched in matched synovial fluid samples taken from ankylosing spondylitis patients.

This CDR3 contains 18 residues. Germline CDR1 reads SNHLY; CDR2 reads FYNNEI. The germline V and J ends were trimmed by 8 bases and 0 bases, with 22 bases remaining between them. Researchers built TCR beta libraries using quantitative 5'-RACE with molecular barcodes. TCRdb reprocessed the 5' RACE reads with MiXCR, giving one entry per CDR3 protein. Among hundreds of thousands of distinct CDR3 sequences, 17% were seen once, and the ten largest hold just over 1%. The receptor was derived from a male donor with ankylosing spondylitis. This chain links TRBV2 with TRBJ2-2; tentatively, D is TRBD1 (5 bases). The sequenced sample consisted of blood, either unsorted or a sorted T cell fraction (not recorded which). The CDR3 here is CASYTDSHLTSNTGELFF. The CDR3 bases are TGTGCCAGCTATACTGACAGCCACCTTACGTCGAACACCGGGGAGCTGTTTTTT.